The entry that follows covers one T cell receptor beta chain sequence. The data were taken from a study of blood T cell repertoires in COVID-19. Study information: COVID-19 samples from acute and convalescent phases originated in the United States, Italy and Spain. From T cells, B-cell-depleted T cells, or PBMCs came the material, which was cDNA or gDNA.

Authors' processing steps: Estimation of nucleated cell counts was performed using reference gene primer amplification. Produced via immunoSEQ multiplex PCR; TCRdb's table is partial and in-frame only. V, J and clone size were drawn from that table, and D and trimming were deduced from the DNA. The data hold tens of thousands of clones, with about 87% observed a single time. The clonotype was recovered from a human donor with acute or convalescent COVID-19. The donor label of this sample is uncertain. Source material: peripheral blood.

As DNA, the CDR3 is TGTGCCAGCATCGGACAGGGTCGTGGAAACACCATATATTTT. This codes for CASIGQGRGNTIYF. The chain is built from TRBV28 and TRBJ1-3; 8 bases fit TRBD1. J gave up 3 bases and V 7 bases, and 5 bases lay outside the gene matches. Germline V gene data show CDR1 as MDHEN and CDR2 as SYDVKM. The CDR3 consists of 14 residues.